These 10 T cell receptor beta chains were all obtained from the same sample, sequenced in a study of PD-1 and CTLA-4 blockade in melanoma. Sequencing was performed with immunoSEQ multiplex PCR; in TCRdb, only in-frame clones are kept and a portion is missing. The sample consists of 25,000 to 40,000 clones, roughly 90% of them appearing once. This sample comprised CD8+ T cells from peripheral blood, obtained from a patient given anti-PD-1 treatment. The receptor set was obtained from a human donor with melanoma.

This chain's CDR3 is CASSPPGDEQYF. The CDR3 DNA sequence: TGTGCCAGCAGTCCCCCCGGTGACGAGCAGTACTTC. This chain joins TRBV12-3 or TRBV12-4 and TRBJ2-7; D is unresolved. The length of the CDR3 is 12 residues. V was cut by 5 bases and J by 5 bases, with 10 bases left in between.

The chain couples TRBV7-3 to TRBJ2-1; 8 nucleotides agree with TRBD2. After removal of 1 base from V and 4 bases from J, the junction contained 9 bases not matched to a gene. CDR1 is SGHTA and CDR2 is FQGTGA in the germline V gene. The CDR3 sequence is 17 residues long. The CDR3 DNA sequence: TGTGCCAGCAGCTTAATAGGCGCTAGCGGGCATTACAATGAGCAGTTCTTC. Its translation: CASSLIGASGHYNEQFF.

The rearrangement uses TRBV7-9 and TRBJ1-3; 8 nucleotides agree with TRBD1. The germline CDR1 and CDR2 sequences are SEHNR and FQNEAQ (reference sequence). The J segment lost 4 bases and the V segment lost 8 bases, leaving 7 bases of the junction unmatched. The CDR3 has 14 amino acids. The DNA for the CDR3 is TGTGCCAGCTCATATAACAGGGGGGGAAACACCATATATTTT. This gives the protein CASSYNRGGNTIYF. The full variable domain, its missing parts supplied by reference TRBV7-9 and TRBJ1-3, is DTGVSQNPRHKITKRGQNVTFRCDPISEHNRLYWYRQTLGQGPEFLTYFQNEAQLEKSRLLSDRFSAERPKGSFSTLEIQRTEQGDSAMYLCASSYNRGGNTIYFGEGSWLTVV.

The CDR3: CASKADTDTQYF. Here the CDR3 DNA reads TGTGCCAGCAAGGCGGACACAGATACGCAGTATTTT. This chain connects TRBV7-9 to TRBJ2-3; D is unclear. The CDR3 sequence is 12 residues long. Germline V gene sequence: CDR1 SEHNR, CDR2 FQNEAQ (reference sequence). The V end lost 7 bases, the J end lost 2 bases, and 7 bases lay between the germline ends.

The chain has TRBV27 and TRBJ1-5; a possible D gene is TRBD1 (5 bases). V lost 3 bases and J 2 bases, leaving 11 bases between the germline ends. The CDR3 is 15 residues long. CDR1 is MNHEY, CDR2 SMNVEV, per germline (reference sequence). The CDR3 DNA reads TGTGCCAGCAGTTTCCATGAAGGGGGCAATCAGCCCCAGCATTTT. This translates into CASSFHEGGNQPQHF.

DNA of the CDR3: TGTGCCACACTATCCAGACAGAGAGCTTTCTTT. Translated: CATLSRQRAFF. The V gene is TRBV19, the J gene TRBJ1-1, with D perhaps TRBD1 (5 bases). The CDR3 covers 11 residues. Germline CDR1 reads LNHDA; CDR2 reads SQIVND (reference sequence). Trimming took 10 bases from V and 10 from J, leaving 16 bases between them.

The genes are TRBV5-1 and TRBJ2-7, with 9 nucleotides matching TRBD1. From germline, CDR1 is SGHRS and CDR2 YFSETQ. The trim removed 4 bases at V and 5 bases at J, leaving 13 bases unmatched. The CDR3 runs 16 residues. The CDR3 here is CASSLYFRDRDDEQYF. CDR3 in DNA: TGCGCCAGCAGCCTCTACTTCCGGGACAGGGATGACGAGCAGTACTTC.

V gene TRBV19 combines with J gene TRBJ1-2; 8 nucleotides line up with TRBD1. Germline CDR1 LNHDA, CDR2 SQIVND (reference sequence). J lost 4 bases, V lost 9 bases, and 4 bases had no gene match. The CDR3 totals 12 residues. CDR3 protein: CASLTGGYGYTF. The CDR3 nucleotides read TGTGCCAGCTTAACAGGGGGCTATGGCTACACCTTC. Together with reference TRBV19 and TRBJ1-2, the CDR3 gives the full variable domain: DGGITQSPKYLFRKEGQNVTLSCEQNLNHDAMYWYRQDPGQGLRLIYYSQIVNDFQKGDIAEGYSVSREKKESFPLTVTSAQKNPTAFYLCASLTGGYGYTFGSGTRLTVV.

The rearrangement joins TRBV27 to TRBJ2-1; no reliable D call. The CDR3 is 13 amino acids. V lost 8 bases to trimming and J lost 4 bases, with 12 bases between them. The germline V gene has CDR1 MNHEY and CDR2 SMNVEV (reference sequence). The CDR3 nucleotides are TGTGCCAGCTCCGCCTCCCTTTACAATGAGCAGTTCTTC. As protein: CASSASLYNEQFF.

The V call is TRBV6-4, the J call TRBJ2-1, with 14 bases fitting TRBD2. The germline CDR1 and CDR2 sequences are MRHNA and SNTAGT. This CDR3 comprises 16 residues. Losses at the gene ends were 9 bases for V and 7 bases for J; bases not matched to a gene: 11. The CDR3 DNA is TGTGCCAGAACCGGGACTAGCGGGGGCCCTCGGAATGAGCAGTTCTTC. This codes for CARTGTSGGPRNEQFF.